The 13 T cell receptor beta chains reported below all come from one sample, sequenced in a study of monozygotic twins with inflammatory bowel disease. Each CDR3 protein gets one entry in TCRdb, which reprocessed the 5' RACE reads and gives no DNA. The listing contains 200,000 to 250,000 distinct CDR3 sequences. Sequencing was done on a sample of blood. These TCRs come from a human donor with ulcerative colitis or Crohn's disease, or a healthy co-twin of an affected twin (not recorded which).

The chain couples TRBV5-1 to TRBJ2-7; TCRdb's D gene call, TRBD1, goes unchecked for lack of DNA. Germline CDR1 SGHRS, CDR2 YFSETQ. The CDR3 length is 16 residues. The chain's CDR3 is CASSWGPTGDSYEQYF.

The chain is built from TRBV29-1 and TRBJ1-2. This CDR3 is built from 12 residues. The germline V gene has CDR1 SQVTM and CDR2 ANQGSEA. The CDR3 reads CSVGGRHYGYTF.

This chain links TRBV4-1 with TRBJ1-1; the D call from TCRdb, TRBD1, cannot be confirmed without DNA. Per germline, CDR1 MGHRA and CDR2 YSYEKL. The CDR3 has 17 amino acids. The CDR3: CASSQALLTGTDTEAFF.

The CDR3 reads CASNRAGVRETQYF. J is TRBJ2-5 and V is TRBV6-1; lacking DNA, the TRBD1 call made by TCRdb goes unchecked. The CDR3 has 14 amino acids. CDR1 and CDR2 from the germline V gene are MNHNS and SASEGT.

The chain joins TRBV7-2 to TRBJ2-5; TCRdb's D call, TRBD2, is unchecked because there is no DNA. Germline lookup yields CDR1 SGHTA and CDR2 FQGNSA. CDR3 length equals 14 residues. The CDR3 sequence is CASSLFAGWETQYF.

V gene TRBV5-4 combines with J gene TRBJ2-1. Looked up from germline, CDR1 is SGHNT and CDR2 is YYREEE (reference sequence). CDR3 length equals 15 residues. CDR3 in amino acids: CASSHTESSYNEQFF.

The CDR3 protein is CASSFAGQNTGELFF. The V call is TRBV7-2, the J call TRBJ2-2; TCRdb names TRBD1, which stays unverified in the absence of DNA. This CDR3 contains 15 residues. Germline V gene lookup returns CDR1 SGHTA and CDR2 FQGNSA.

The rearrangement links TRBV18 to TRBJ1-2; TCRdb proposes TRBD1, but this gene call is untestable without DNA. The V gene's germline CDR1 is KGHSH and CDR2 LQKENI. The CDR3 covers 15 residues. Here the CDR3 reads CASSPAYGTGDGYTF. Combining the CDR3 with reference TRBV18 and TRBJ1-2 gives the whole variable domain NAGVMQNPRHLVRRRGQEARLRCSPMKGHSHVYWYRQLPEEGLKFMVYLQKENIIDESGMPKERFSAEFPKEGPSILRIQQVVRGDSAAYFCASSPAYGTGDGYTFGSGTRLTVV.

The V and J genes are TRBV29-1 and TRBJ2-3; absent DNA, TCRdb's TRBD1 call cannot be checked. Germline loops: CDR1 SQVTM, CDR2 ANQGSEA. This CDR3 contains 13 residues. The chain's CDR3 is CSVFRGHTDTQYF.

The CDR3 here is CASGRADTQYF. The chain couples TRBV7-9 to TRBJ2-3. The CDR3 is 11 amino acids. In germline, CDR1 is SEHNR, CDR2 FQNEAQ (reference sequence). The complete variable domain, with remaining parts taken from reference TRBV7-9 and TRBJ2-3, reads DTGVSQNPRHKITKRGQNVTFRCDPISEHNRLYWYRQTLGQGPEFLTYFQNEAQLEKSRLLSDRFSAERPKGSFSTLEIQRTEQGDSAMYLCASGRADTQYFGPGTRLTVL.

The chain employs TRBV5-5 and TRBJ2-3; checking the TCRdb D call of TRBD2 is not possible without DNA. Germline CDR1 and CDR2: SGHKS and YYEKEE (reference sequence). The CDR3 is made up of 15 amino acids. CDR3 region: CASSPGGTNTDTQYF.

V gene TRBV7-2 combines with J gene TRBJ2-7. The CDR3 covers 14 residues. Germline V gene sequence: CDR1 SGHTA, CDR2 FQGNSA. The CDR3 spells CASSLGDTRYEQYF.

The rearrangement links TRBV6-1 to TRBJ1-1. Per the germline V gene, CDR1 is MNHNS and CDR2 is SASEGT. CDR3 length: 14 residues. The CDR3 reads CASSISLGNTEAFF.